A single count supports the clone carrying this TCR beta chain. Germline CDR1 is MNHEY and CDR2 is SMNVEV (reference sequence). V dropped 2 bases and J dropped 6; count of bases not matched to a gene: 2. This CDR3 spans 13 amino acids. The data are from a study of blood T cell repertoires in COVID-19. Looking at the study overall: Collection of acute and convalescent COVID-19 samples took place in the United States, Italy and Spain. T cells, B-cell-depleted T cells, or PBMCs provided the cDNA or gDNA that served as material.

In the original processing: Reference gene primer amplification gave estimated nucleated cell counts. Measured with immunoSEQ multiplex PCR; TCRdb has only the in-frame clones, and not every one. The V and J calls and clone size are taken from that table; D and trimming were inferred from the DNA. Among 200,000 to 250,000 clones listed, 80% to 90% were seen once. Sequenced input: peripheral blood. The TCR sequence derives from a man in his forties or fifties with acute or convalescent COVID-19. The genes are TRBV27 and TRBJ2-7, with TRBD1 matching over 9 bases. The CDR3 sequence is CASSLGDRVEQYF. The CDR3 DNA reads TGTGCCAGCAGTTTAGGGGACAGGGTCGAGCAGTACTTC.